This T cell receptor (beta chain) was sequenced during a study of CD8+CD57+ T cells in acquired aplastic anemia. Overall study context: DNA per sorted CD4+ or CD8+ sample ranged about 0.19 to 30 ug, averaging roughly 3.2 ug. For CD4+ cells, healthy donors had an average of approximately 10 million reads. Overall study findings and caveats: Levels of CD8+ Simpson's diversity were not significantly distinct in patients versus controls.

This CDR3 is built from 15 residues. In germline, CDR1 is SNHLY, CDR2 FYNNEI. V lost 1 base and J 8 bases, leaving 12 bases between the germline ends. As for this clonotype: Its target is not known.

For CDR3 and TCR beta VDJ profiling, genomic DNA was the template used. TCRdb reprocessed the reads with MiXCR, giving one entry per CDR3 protein. The sample carries a few hundred thousand distinct CDR3 sequences, 30% to 40% recorded once. Sequenced input: sorted CD4+, CD8+, or CD8+CD57+ T cells (not recorded which) from PBMCs. The chain employs TRBV2 and TRBJ1-6; D remains unclear. The sequence came from a human donor in good health, serving as a control. CDR3 bases: TGTGCCAGCAGTGAAGTCGGCCTGAGAGATTCACCCCTCCACTTT. This codes for CASSEVGLRDSPLHF.